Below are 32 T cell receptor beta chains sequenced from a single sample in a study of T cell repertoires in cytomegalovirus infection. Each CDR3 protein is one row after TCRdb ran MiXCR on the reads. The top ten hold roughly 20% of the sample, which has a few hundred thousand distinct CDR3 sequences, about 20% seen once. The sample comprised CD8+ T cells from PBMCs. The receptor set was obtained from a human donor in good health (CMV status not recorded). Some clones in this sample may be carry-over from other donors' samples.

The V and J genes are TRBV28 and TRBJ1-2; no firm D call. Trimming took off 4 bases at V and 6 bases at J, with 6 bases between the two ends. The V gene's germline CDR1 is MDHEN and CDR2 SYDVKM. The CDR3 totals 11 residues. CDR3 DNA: TGTGCCAGCAGTTCTTTCAATGGCTACACCTTC. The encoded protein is CASSSFNGYTF.

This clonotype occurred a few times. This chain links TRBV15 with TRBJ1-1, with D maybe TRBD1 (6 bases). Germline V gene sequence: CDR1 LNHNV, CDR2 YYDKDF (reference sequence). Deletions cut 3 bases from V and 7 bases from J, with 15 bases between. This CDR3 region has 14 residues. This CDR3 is CATSRGISGVEAFF. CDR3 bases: TGTGCCACCAGCAGGGGGATATCAGGGGTTGAAGCTTTCTTT.

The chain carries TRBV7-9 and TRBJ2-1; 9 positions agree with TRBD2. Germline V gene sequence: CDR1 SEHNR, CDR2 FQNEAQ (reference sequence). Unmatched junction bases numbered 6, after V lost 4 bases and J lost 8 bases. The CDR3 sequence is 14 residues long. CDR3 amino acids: CASSWAGGEDEQFF. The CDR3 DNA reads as TGTGCCAGCAGCTGGGCGGGGGGGGAGGATGAGCAGTTCTTC.

CDR3 DNA: TGCAGTGCTAGAGATAAAAGGACCACAAATGAGCAGTTCTTC. Protein sequence: CSARDKRTTNEQFF. The rearrangement links TRBV20-1 to TRBJ2-1; unclear D gene. This CDR3 has 14 residues. Trimming removed 0 bases from V and 7 bases from J, with 13 bases in between. Germline V gene data show CDR1 as DFQATT and CDR2 as SNEGSKA (reference sequence).

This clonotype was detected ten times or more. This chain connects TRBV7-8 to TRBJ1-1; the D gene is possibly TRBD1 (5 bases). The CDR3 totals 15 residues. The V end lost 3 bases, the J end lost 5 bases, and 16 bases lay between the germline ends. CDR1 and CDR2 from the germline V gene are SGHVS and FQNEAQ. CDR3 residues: CASSFDPFGGTEAFF. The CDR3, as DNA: TGTGCCAGCAGCTTCGACCCTTTCGGGGGAACTGAAGCTTTCTTT.

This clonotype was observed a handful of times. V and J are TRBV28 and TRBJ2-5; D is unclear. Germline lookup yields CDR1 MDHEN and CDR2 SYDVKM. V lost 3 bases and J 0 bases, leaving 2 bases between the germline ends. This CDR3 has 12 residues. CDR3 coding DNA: TGTGCCAGCAGTTTCTACCAAGAGACCCAGTACTTC. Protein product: CASSFYQETQYF.

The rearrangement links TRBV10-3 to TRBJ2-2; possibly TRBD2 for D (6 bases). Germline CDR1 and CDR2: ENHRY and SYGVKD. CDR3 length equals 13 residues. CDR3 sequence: CAAGRTNTGELFF. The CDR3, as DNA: TGTGCAGCGGGCCGCACGAACACCGGGGAGCTGTTTTTT.

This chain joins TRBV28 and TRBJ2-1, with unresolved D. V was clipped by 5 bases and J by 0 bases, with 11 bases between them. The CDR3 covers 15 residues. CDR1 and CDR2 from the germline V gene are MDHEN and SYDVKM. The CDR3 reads CASSKRVSSYNEQFF. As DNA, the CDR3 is TGTGCCAGCAGTAAACGGGTCAGCTCCTACAATGAGCAGTTCTTC. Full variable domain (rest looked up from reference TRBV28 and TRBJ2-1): DVKVTQSSRYLVKRTGEKVFLECVQDMDHENMFWYRQDPGLGLRLIYFSYDVKMKEKGDIPEGYSVSREKKERFSLILESASTNQTSMYLCASSKRVSSYNEQFFGPGTRLTVL.

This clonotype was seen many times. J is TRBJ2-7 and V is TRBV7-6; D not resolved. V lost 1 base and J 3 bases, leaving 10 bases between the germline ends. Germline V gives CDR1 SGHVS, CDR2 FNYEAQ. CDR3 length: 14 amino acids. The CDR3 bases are TGTGCCAGCAGCTTAGAGCCGAGATACTACGAGCAGTACTTC. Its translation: CASSLEPRYYEQYF. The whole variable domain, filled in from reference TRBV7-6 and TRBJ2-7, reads GAGVSQSPRYKVTKRGQDVALRCDPISGHVSLYWYRQALGQGPEFLTYFNYEAQQDKSGLPNDRFSAERPEGSISTLTIQRTEQRDSAMYRCASSLEPRYYEQYFGPGTRLTVT.

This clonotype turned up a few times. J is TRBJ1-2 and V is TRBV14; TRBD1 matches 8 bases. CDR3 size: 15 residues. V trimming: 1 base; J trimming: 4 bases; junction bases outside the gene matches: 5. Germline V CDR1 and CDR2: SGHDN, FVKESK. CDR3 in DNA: TGTGCCAGCAGCCAAGGGACAGGGTTGATCTATGGCTACACCTTC. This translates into CASSQGTGLIYGYTF.

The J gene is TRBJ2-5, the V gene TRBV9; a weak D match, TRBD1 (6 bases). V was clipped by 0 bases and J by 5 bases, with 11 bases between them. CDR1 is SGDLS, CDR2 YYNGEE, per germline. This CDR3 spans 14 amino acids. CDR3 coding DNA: TGTGCCAGCAGCGTAGGGGGGCGAGGCGAGACCCAGTACTTC. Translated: CASSVGGRGETQYF.

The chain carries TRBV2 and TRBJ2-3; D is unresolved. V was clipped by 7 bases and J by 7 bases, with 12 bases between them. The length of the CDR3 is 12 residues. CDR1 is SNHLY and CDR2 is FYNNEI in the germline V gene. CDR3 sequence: CASTPLSNTQYF. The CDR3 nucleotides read TGTGCCAGCACCCCGTTATCGAATACGCAGTATTTT. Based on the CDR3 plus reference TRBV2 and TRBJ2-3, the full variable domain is EPEVTQTPSHQVTQMGQEVILRCVPISNHLYFYWYRQILGQKVEFLVSFYNNEISEKSEIFDDQFSVERPDGSNFTLKIRSTKLEDSAMYFCASTPLSNTQYFGPGTRLTVL.

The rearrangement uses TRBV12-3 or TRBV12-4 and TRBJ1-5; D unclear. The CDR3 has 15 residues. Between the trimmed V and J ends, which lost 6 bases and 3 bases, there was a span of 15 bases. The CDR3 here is CASSTSNQPNQPQHF. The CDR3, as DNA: TGTGCCAGCAGCACATCCAATCAGCCCAATCAGCCCCAGCATTTT.

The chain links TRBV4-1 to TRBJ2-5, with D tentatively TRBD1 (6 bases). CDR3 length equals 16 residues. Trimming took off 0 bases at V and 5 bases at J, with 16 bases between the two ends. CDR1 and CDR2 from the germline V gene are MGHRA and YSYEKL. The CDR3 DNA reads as TGCGCCAGCAGCCAAGACTGGACGGAAAGGGGGGAGACCCAGTACTTC. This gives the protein CASSQDWTERGETQYF.

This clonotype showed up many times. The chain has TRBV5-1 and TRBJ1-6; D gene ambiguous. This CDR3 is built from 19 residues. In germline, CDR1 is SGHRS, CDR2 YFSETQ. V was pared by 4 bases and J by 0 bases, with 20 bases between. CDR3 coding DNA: TGCGCCAGCAGCGTCGCTGGCCTCTTAGGGAACTCCTATAATTCACCCCTCCACTTT. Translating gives CASSVAGLLGNSYNSPLHF.

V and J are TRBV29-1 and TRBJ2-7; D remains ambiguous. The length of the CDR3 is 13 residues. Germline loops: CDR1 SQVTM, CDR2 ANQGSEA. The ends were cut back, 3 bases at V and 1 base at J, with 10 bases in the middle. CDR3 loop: CSVEDEASYEQYF. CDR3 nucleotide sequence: TGCAGCGTTGAGGACGAAGCATCCTACGAGCAGTACTTC.

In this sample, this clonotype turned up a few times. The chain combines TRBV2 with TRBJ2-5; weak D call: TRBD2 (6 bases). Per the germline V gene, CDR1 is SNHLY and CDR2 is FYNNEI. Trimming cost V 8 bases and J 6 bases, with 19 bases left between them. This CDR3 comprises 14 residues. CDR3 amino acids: CASVSWGDPQTQYF. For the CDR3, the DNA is TGTGCCAGCGTATCCTGGGGGGACCCTCAGACCCAGTACTTC.

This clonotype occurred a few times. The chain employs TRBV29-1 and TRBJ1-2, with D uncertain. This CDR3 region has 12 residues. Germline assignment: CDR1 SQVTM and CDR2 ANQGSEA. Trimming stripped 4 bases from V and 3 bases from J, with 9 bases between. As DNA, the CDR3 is TGCAGCGTTGGGACTCACTACTATGGCTACACCTTC. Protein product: CSVGTHYYGYTF.

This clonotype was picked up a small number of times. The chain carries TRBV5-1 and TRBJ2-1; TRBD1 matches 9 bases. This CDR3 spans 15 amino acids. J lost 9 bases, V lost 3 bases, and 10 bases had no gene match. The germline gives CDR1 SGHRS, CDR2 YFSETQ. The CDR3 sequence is CASSSRDRELGEQFF. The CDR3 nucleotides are TGCGCCAGCAGCTCCCGGGACAGGGAATTGGGTGAGCAGTTCTTC.

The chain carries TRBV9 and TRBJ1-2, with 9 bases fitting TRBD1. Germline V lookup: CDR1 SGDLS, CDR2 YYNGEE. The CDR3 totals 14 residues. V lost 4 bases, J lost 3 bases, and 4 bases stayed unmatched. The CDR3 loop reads CASSPWTGDYGYTF. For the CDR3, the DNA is TGTGCCAGCAGCCCATGGACAGGGGACTATGGCTACACCTTC.

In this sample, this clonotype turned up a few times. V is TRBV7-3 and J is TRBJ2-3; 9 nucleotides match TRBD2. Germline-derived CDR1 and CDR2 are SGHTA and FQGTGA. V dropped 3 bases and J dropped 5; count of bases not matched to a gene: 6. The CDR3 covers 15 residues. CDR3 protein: CASSLTKAGGDTQYF. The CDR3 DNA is TGTGCCAGCAGCTTGACCAAAGCGGGGGGAGATACGCAGTATTTT.

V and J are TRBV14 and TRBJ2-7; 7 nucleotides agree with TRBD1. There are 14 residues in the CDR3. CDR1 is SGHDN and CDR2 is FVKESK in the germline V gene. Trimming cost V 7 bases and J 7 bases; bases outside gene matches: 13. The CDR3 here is CASTLGQSSGEQYF. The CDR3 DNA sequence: TGTGCCAGCACCCTGGGACAGTCCTCTGGGGAGCAGTACTTC.

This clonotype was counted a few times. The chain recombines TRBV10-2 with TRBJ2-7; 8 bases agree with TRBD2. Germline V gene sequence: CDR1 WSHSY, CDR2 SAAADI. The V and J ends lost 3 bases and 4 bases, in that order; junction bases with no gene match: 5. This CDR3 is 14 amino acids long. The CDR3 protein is CASSEPSGLYEQYF. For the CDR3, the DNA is TGCGCCAGCAGTGAACCTAGCGGGCTTTACGAGCAGTACTTC.

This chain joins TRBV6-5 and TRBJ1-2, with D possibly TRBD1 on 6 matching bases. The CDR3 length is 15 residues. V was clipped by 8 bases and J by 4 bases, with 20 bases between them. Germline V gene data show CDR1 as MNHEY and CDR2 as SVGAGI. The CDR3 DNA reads TGTGCCAGCGGACTCCAGGGGACAAGCATCTATGGCTACACCTTC. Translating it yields CASGLQGTSIYGYTF.

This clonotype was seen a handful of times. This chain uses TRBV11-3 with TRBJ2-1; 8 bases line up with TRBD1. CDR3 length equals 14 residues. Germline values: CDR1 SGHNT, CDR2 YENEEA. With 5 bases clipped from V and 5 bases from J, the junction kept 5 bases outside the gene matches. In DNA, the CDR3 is TGTGCCAGCAGCCCTAGGACAGGGAACAATGAGCAGTTCTTC. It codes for CASSPRTGNNEQFF.

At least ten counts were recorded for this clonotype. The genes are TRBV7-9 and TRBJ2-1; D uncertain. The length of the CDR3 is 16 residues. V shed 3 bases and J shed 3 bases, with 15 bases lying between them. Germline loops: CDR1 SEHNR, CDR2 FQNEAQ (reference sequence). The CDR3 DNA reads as TGTGCCAGCAGCTTCGTTTCACAAGGAGTCTACAATGAGCAGTTCTTC. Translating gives CASSFVSQGVYNEQFF.

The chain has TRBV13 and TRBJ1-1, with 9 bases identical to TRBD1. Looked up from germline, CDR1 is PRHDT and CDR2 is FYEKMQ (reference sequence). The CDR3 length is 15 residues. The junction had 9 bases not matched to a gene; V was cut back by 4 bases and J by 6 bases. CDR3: CASSSTGQGRSEAFF. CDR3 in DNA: TGTGCCAGCAGCTCAACGGGACAGGGTCGGTCTGAAGCTTTCTTT.

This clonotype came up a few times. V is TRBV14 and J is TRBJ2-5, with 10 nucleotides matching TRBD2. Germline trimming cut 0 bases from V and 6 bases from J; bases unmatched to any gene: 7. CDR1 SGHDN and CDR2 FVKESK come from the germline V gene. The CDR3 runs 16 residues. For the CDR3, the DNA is TGTGCCAGCAGCCAAGAACTAGCGGGGATCCATAAGACCCAGTACTTC. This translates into CASSQELAGIHKTQYF.

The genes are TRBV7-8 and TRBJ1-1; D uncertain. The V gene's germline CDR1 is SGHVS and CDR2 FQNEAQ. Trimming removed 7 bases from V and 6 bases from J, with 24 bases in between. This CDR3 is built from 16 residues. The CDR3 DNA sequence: TGTGCCAGCAAGGTCAACTTTGTAGACCACGACGCTGAAGCTTTCTTT. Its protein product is CASKVNFVDHDAEAFF. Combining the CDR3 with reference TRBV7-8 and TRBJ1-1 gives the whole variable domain GAGVSQSPRYKVAKRGQDVALRCDPISGHVSLFWYQQALGQGPEFLTYFQNEAQLDKSGLPSDRFFAERPEGSVSTLKIQRTQQEDSAVYLCASKVNFVDHDAEAFFGQGTRLTVV.

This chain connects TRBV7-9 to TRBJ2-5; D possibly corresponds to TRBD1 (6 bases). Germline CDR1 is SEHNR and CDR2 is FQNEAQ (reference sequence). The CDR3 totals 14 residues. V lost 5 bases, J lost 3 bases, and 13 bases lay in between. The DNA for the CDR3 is TGTGCCAGCAGCCCCCTGGCAGGGGAAGAGACCCAGTACTTC. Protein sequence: CASSPLAGEETQYF.

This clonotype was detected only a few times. CDR3 bases: TGCAGTGCTAGAGATGGACAGGGGATGGGTCAGCCCCAGCATTTT. It encodes CSARDGQGMGQPQHF. The V gene is TRBV20-1, the J gene TRBJ1-5, with TRBD1 matching over 9 bases. Looked up from germline, CDR1 is DFQATT and CDR2 is SNEGSKA (reference sequence). The CDR3 spans 15 residues. J lost 6 bases, V lost 0 bases, and 6 bases had no gene match.

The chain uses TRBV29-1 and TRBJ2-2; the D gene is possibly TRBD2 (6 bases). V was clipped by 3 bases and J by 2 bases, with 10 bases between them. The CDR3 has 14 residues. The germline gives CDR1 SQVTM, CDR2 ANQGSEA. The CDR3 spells CSVDVAGNTGELFF. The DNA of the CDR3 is TGCAGCGTTGATGTTGCGGGAAACACCGGGGAGCTGTTTTTT.